The rows below give T cell receptor beta chains drawn from one sample of a study of T cell responses to AZD1222 COVID-19 vaccine. Sequencing was performed with immunoSEQ multiplex PCR; in TCRdb, only in-frame clones are kept and a portion is missing. The table has over 150,000 clones, more than 90% seen once. The material was peripheral blood, obtained on day 0 of AZD1222 vaccination. The receptors shown here come from an adult in good health. Each CDR3 is given with its conserved first and last residue. D genes are given only for firm matches. A row's size may be missing; if present it is once, few, many or a size class.

j_call: TRBJ2-7
clone_size: few
d_call: NA
v_call: TRBV3-1/TRBV3-2
cdr3_nt: TGTGCCAGCAGCTGGACAGACACAGACCCCTACGAGCAGTACTTC
cdr3_aa: CASSWTDTDPYEQYF

j_call: TRBJ2-7
clone_size: once
d_call: NA
v_call: TRBV4-1
cdr3_nt: TGCGCCAGCAGCCCCGGAGGCCAGGGAAGCGAGCAGTACTTC
cdr3_aa: CASSPGGQGSEQYF

j_call: TRBJ2-7
clone_size: NA
d_call: TRBD1
v_call: TRBV30
cdr3_nt: TGTGCCTGGGGTAGACAGGGTGGCTACGAGCAGTACTTC
cdr3_aa: CAWGRQGGYEQYF

j_call: TRBJ2-5
clone_size: NA
d_call: NA
v_call: TRBV24-1
cdr3_nt: TGTGCCACCAGTGATTATGGGGAGACCCAGTACTTC
cdr3_aa: CATSDYGETQYF

j_call: TRBJ2-1
clone_size: NA
d_call: TRBD2
v_call: TRBV11-2
cdr3_nt: TGTGCCAGCAGCCCCCTAGCGGGCGCCTACAATGAGCAGTTCTTC
cdr3_aa: CASSPLAGAYNEQFF

j_call: TRBJ1-5
clone_size: once
d_call: NA
v_call: TRBV5-8
cdr3_nt: TGTGCCAGCAGCTTGAAACAGATTAGCAATCAGCCCCAGCATTTT
cdr3_aa: CASSLKQISNQPQHF

j_call: TRBJ1-4
clone_size: NA
d_call: NA
v_call: TRBV9
cdr3_nt: TGTGCCAGCAGCGTAGGGCCCGGGCAGGTCCATAATGAAAAACTGTTTTTT
cdr3_aa: CASSVGPGQVHNEKLFF

j_call: TRBJ1-3
clone_size: few
d_call: NA
v_call: TRBV28
cdr3_nt: TGTGCCAGCAGTTTATCGCCGGGAAACACCATATATTTT
cdr3_aa: CASSLSPGNTIYF

j_call: TRBJ2-2
clone_size: NA
d_call: NA
v_call: TRBV18
cdr3_nt: TGTGCCAGCTTCCGGACACCTAACACCGGGGAGCTGTTTTTT
cdr3_aa: CASFRTPNTGELFF

j_call: TRBJ1-4
clone_size: NA
d_call: TRBD1
v_call: TRBV7-9
cdr3_nt: TGTGCCAGCAGCCCTGGGACAGGGGGAAAACTGTTTTTT
cdr3_aa: CASSPGTGGKLFF

j_call: TRBJ1-1
clone_size: NA
d_call: NA
v_call: TRBV9
cdr3_nt: TGTGCCAGCAGCGTAGTGGATGGAGGCACTGAAGCTTTCTTT
cdr3_aa: CASSVVDGGTEAFF

j_call: TRBJ2-4
clone_size: NA
d_call: NA
v_call: TRBV12-5
cdr3_nt: TGTGCTAGTGGATTTAGCGGAGCCAAAAACATTCAGTACTTC
cdr3_aa: CASGFSGAKNIQYF

j_call: TRBJ2-1
clone_size: NA
d_call: NA
v_call: TRBV5-4
cdr3_nt: TGTGCCAGCAGCTTGGGAGCTGCCAATGAGCAGTTCTTC
cdr3_aa: CASSLGAANEQFF

j_call: TRBJ2-1
clone_size: NA
d_call: NA
v_call: TRBV4-1
cdr3_nt: TGCGCCAGCAGCCCTCGGGGGTATGAGCAGTTCTTC
cdr3_aa: CASSPRGYEQFF

j_call: TRBJ1-4
clone_size: NA
d_call: TRBD1
v_call: TRBV5-4
cdr3_nt: TGTGCCAGCAGCAACCGACAGGGGGCAACTAATGAAAAACTGTTTTTT
cdr3_aa: CASSNRQGATNEKLFF

j_call: TRBJ2-3
clone_size: NA
d_call: TRBD2
v_call: TRBV7-3
cdr3_nt: TGTGCCAGCAGCCCAACGACTAGCTTCAACACAGATACGCAGTATTTT
cdr3_aa: CASSPTTSFNTDTQYF

j_call: TRBJ1-6
clone_size: NA
d_call: TRBD1
v_call: TRBV2
cdr3_nt: TGTGCCAGCACTCGGACAGGGTCTCATAATTCACCCCTCCACTTT
cdr3_aa: CASTRTGSHNSPLHF

j_call: TRBJ1-1
clone_size: NA
d_call: NA
v_call: TRBV20-1
cdr3_nt: TGCAGTGCTAGTCCCGGGGTTTTTAGTTCTGAAGCTTTCTTT
cdr3_aa: CSASPGVFSSEAFF

j_call: TRBJ2-5
clone_size: once
d_call: NA
v_call: TRBV10-1
cdr3_nt: TGCGCCAGCAGTGGAACCCTGGGGACCCAGTACTTC
cdr3_aa: CASSGTLGTQYF

j_call: TRBJ1-5
clone_size: once
d_call: NA
v_call: TRBV9
cdr3_nt: TGTGCCAGCAGCGCTTCTGACACCCTGGGGAATCAGCCCCAGCATTTT
cdr3_aa: CASSASDTLGNQPQHF

j_call: TRBJ2-1
clone_size: NA
d_call: TRBD2
v_call: TRBV27
cdr3_nt: TGTGCCAGCAGTTTCGGGAGGGATGGGTTCAATGAGCAGTTCTTC
cdr3_aa: CASSFGRDGFNEQFF

j_call: TRBJ2-3
clone_size: NA
d_call: NA
v_call: TRBV6-5
cdr3_nt: TGTGCCAGCAGTTACTCGATCTTGGCCACAGATACGCAGTATTTT
cdr3_aa: CASSYSILATDTQYF

j_call: TRBJ2-5
clone_size: NA
d_call: TRBD1
v_call: TRBV7-9
cdr3_nt: TGTGCCAGCAGCTTAGCCCTTACAGGGGAAAAGACCCAGTACTTC
cdr3_aa: CASSLALTGEKTQYF

j_call: TRBJ2-1
clone_size: NA
d_call: TRBD2
v_call: TRBV19
cdr3_nt: TGTGCCAGTAGTATGGGACTAGCGGGGAACAATGAGCAGTTCTTC
cdr3_aa: CASSMGLAGNNEQFF

j_call: TRBJ2-2
clone_size: NA
d_call: TRBD1
v_call: TRBV30
cdr3_nt: TGTGCCTGGAGTTTATCAGGGGGCGCGACGGAGCTGTTTTTT
cdr3_aa: CAWSLSGGATELFF

j_call: TRBJ2-3
clone_size: NA
d_call: NA
v_call: TRBV7-9
cdr3_nt: TGTGCCAGCAGCTACGGGCCCAGCACAGATACGCAGTATTTT
cdr3_aa: CASSYGPSTDTQYF

j_call: TRBJ2-1
clone_size: NA
d_call: TRBD2
v_call: TRBV20-1
cdr3_nt: TGCAGTGCTAGTTTCGGACTAGCGGGAGCTAATGAGCAGTTCTTC
cdr3_aa: CSASFGLAGANEQFF

j_call: TRBJ2-3
clone_size: NA
d_call: NA
v_call: TRBV10-2
cdr3_nt: TGCGCCAGCAGTGACGGCCAGCGATTCACAGATACGCAGTATTTT
cdr3_aa: CASSDGQRFTDTQYF

j_call: TRBJ1-1
clone_size: NA
d_call: NA
v_call: TRBV6-5
cdr3_nt: TGTGCCAGCAGCTACGGACAGAACACTGAAGCTTTCTTT
cdr3_aa: CASSYGQNTEAFF

j_call: TRBJ2-7
clone_size: NA
d_call: NA
v_call: TRBV14
cdr3_nt: TGTGCCAGCAGCCAAGGGGGGGTAAGCGAGCAGTACTTC
cdr3_aa: CASSQGGVSEQYF

j_call: TRBJ1-1
clone_size: NA
d_call: NA
v_call: TRBV15
cdr3_nt: TGTGCCACCAGCAGAGTCGGGGAAGCTTTCTTT
cdr3_aa: CATSRVGEAFF

j_call: TRBJ1-5
clone_size: NA
d_call: NA
v_call: TRBV19
cdr3_nt: TGTGCCAGGGGAGATCAGCCCCAGCATTTT
cdr3_aa: CARGDQPQHF

j_call: TRBJ2-3
clone_size: NA
d_call: NA
v_call: TRBV11-3
cdr3_nt: TGTGCCAGCAGCTTAGGACCAGACGGTACGCAGTATTTT
cdr3_aa: CASSLGPDGTQYF

j_call: TRBJ1-5
clone_size: few
d_call: TRBD1
v_call: TRBV30
cdr3_nt: TGTGCCTGGAGTGTAGGGGGTGGGACAGGGGTTCAGCCCCAGCATTTT
cdr3_aa: CAWSVGGGTGVQPQHF